The 7 T cell receptor beta chains presented below share a single source sample, sequenced in a study of CD8+ T cells in alopecia areata. Documented treatment: oral pan-JAK inhibitor, 5-10 mg twice daily. RNA was isolated and reverse transcribed to cDNA, the sequencing template. Using immunoSEQ multiplex PCR, the repertoire was profiled, and TCRdb retains in-frame clones only, with some absent. Of some 190,000 clones detected, 45% to 60% appear once; the ten largest clones hold roughly a tenth. The sample here was CD8+ T cells sorted from blood, taken at approximately week 52, from a patient treated with tofacitinib. Receptors were obtained from a human donor with alopecia areata.

This CDR3 reads CASSYPGLEGETQYF. The CDR3 DNA is TGTGCCAGCAGTTACCCCGGCCTTGAAGGAGAGACCCAGTACTTC. The chain has TRBV6-6 and TRBJ2-5; the D is unclear. Trimming took 2 bases from V and 4 from J, leaving 14 bases between them. Germline values: CDR1 MNHNY, CDR2 SVGAGI (reference sequence). CDR3 size: 15 residues.

The chain joins TRBV30 to TRBJ2-7; D uncertain. The CDR3 has 12 amino acids. In germline, CDR1 is GTSNPN, CDR2 SVGIG (reference sequence). V was shortened by 3 bases and J by 4 bases, with 10 bases between the two germline ends. The CDR3 nucleotides are TGTGCCTGGAGCCCTACGGAATACGAGCAGTACTTC. Protein product: CAWSPTEYEQYF.

The table lists this clone with a count of one. The chain carries TRBV18 and TRBJ1-2; the D gene is possibly TRBD1 (6 bases). Germline V gene data show CDR1 as KGHSH and CDR2 as LQKENI. The germline V and J ends were trimmed by 6 bases and 7 bases, with 15 bases remaining between them. This CDR3 spans 13 amino acids. The CDR3 DNA reads as TGTGCCAGCTCCAAAGGGGACAAAACTGGCTACACCTTC. Translating gives CASSKGDKTGYTF. The full variable domain, in which reference TRBV18 and TRBJ1-2 provide the parts outside the CDR3, is NAGVMQNPRHLVRRRGQEARLRCSPMKGHSHVYWYRQLPEEGLKFMVYLQKENIIDESGMPKERFSAEFPKEGPSILRIQQVVRGDSAAYFCASSKGDKTGYTFGSGTRLTVV.

This clone occurred a few times. This chain uses TRBV9 with TRBJ1-2; no definite D call. The V gene's germline CDR1 is SGDLS and CDR2 YYNGEE. This CDR3 spans 14 amino acids. With 0 bases removed from V and 5 bases from J, the gap between germline ends came to 11 bases. The CDR3 coding sequence is TGTGCCAGCAGCGTAGACACTAACCCTTATGGCTACACCTTC. Its protein product is CASSVDTNPYGYTF.

This clone was recorded a few times. This chain links TRBV9 with TRBJ2-7, with D possibly called TRBD1 or TRBD2 (6 bases each). CDR3 size: 16 residues. The germline CDR1 and CDR2 sequences are SGDLS and YYNGEE. The V gene lost 4 bases and the J gene lost 1 base, with 18 bases spanning the gap. CDR3 bases: TGTGCCAGCAGCCCCCGGGGCGGGACACCTTCCTACGAGCAGTACTTC. Protein sequence: CASSPRGGTPSYEQYF.

About this clone itself: This may arise from a read error, as a much more abundant clone is one base away. The genes are TRBV7-2 and TRBJ2-2; D remains ambiguous. CDR3 length equals 13 residues. Germline V gene data show CDR1 as SGHTA and CDR2 as FQGNSA. V dropped 4 bases and J dropped 0 bases, with 3 bases sitting between them. CDR3 DNA sequence: TGTGCCAGCAGCTCTACGAACACCGGGGAGCTGTTTTTT. It translates to CASSSTNTGELFF.

This clone turned up a few times. This chain joins TRBV29-1 and TRBJ1-5; 8 positions agree with TRBD1. J lost 1 base, V lost 6 bases, and 5 bases had no gene match. Germline loops: CDR1 SQVTM, CDR2 ANQGSEA. This CDR3 has 14 amino acids. The CDR3 region is CSVTGVESNQPQHF. The CDR3 DNA is TGCAGCGTGACAGGGGTGGAGAGCAATCAGCCCCAGCATTTT.